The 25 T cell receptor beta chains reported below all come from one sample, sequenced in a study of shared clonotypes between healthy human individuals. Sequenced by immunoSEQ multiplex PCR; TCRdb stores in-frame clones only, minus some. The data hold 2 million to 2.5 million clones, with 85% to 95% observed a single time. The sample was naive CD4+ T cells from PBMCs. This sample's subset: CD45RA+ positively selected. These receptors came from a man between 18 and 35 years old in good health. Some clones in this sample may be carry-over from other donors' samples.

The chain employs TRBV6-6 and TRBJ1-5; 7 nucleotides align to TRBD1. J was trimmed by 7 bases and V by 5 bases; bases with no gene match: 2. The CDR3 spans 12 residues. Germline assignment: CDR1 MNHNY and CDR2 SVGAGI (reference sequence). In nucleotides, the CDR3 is TGTGCCAGCAGTATGGGACAGCAGCCCCAGCATTTT. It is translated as CASSMGQQPQHF.

For the CDR3, the DNA is TGTGCCAGCAGGGTGACAGGGCCGAGCACTGAAGCTTTCTTT. Protein product: CASRVTGPSTEAFF. The genes are TRBV2 and TRBJ1-1, with 7 bases lining up with TRBD1. The CDR3 has 14 amino acids. Germline V gene sequence: CDR1 SNHLY, CDR2 FYNNEI. The V segment lost 6 bases and the J segment 4 bases; nucleotides outside the gene matches: 8.

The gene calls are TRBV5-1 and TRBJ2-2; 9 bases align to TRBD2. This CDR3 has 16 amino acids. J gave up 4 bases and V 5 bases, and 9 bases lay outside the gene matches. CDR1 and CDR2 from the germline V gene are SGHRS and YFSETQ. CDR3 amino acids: CASRGAGGRGTGELFF. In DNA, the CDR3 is TGCGCCAGCAGGGGAGCGGGAGGTCGGGGCACCGGGGAGCTGTTTTTT.

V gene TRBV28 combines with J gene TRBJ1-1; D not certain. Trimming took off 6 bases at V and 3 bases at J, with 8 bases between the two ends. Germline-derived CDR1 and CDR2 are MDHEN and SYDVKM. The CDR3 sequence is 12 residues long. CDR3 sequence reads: CASSTVDTEAFF. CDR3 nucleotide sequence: TGTGCCAGCAGCACTGTGGACACTGAAGCTTTCTTT.

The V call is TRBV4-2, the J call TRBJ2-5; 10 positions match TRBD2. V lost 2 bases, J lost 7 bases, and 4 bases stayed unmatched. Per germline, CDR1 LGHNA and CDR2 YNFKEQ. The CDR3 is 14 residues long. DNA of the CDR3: TGTGCCAGCAGCCAACTAAGACTAGCGGGGACCCAGTACTTC. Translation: CASSQLRLAGTQYF.

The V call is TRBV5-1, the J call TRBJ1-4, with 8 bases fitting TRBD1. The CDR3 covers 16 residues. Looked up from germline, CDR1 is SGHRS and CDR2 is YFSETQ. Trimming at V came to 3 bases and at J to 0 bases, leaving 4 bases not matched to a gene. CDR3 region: CASSWGTGATNEKLFF. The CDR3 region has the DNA TGCGCCAGCAGCTGGGGGACAGGTGCAACTAATGAAAAACTGTTTTTT. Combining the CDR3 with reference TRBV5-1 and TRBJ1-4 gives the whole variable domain KAGVTQTPRYLIKTRGQQVTLSCSPISGHRSVSWYQQTPGQGLQFLFEYFSETQRNKGNFPGRFSGRQFSNSRSEMNVSTLELGDSALYLCASSWGTGATNEKLFFGSGTQLSVL.

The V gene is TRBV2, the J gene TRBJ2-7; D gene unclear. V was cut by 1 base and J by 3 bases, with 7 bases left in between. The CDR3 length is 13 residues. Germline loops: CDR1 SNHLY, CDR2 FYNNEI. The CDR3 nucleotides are TGTGCCAGCAGTGAAGGTGAAAACTACGAGCAGTACTTC. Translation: CASSEGENYEQYF.

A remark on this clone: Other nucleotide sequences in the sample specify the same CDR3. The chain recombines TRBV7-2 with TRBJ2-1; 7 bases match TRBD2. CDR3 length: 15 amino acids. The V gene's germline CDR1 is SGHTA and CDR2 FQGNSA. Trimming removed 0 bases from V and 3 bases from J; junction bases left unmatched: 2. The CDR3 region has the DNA TGTGCCAGCAGCTTAGCGGCTAGCGGCTACAATGAGCAGTTCTTC. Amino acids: CASSLAASGYNEQFF.

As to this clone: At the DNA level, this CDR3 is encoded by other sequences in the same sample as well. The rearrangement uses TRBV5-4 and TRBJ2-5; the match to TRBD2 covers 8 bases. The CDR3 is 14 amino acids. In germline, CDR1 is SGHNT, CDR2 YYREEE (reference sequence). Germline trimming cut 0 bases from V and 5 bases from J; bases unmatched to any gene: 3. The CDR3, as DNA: TGTGCCAGCAGCTTGGGTCTAGCGGGTGAGACCCAGTACTTC. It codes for CASSLGLAGETQYF.

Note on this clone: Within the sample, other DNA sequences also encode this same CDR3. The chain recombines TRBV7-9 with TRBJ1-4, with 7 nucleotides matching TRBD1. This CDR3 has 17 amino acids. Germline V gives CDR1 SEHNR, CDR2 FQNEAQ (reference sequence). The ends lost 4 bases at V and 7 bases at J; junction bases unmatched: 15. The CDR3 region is CASSSSPGTAAGEKLFF. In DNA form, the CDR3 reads TGTGCCAGCAGCTCGAGTCCCGGGACAGCGGCTGGTGAAAAACTGTTTTTT.

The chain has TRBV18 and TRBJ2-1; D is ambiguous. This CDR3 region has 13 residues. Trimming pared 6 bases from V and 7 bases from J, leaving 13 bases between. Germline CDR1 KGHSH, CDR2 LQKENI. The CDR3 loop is CASSPGVENEQFF. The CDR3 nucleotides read TGTGCCAGCTCCCCGGGCGTGGAGAATGAGCAGTTCTTC.

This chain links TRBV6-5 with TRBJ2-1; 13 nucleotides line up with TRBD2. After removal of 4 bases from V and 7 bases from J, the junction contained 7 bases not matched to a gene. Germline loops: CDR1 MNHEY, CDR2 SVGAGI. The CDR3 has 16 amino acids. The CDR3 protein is CASSFDGTSGINEQFF. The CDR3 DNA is TGTGCCAGCAGTTTCGACGGGACTAGCGGGATAAATGAGCAGTTCTTC.

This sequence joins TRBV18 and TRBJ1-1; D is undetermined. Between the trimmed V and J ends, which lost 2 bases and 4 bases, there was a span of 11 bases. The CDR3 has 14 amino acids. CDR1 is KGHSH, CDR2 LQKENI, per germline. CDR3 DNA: TGTGCCAGCTCACCAATCGGGGATGCCACTGAAGCTTTCTTT. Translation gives CASSPIGDATEAFF. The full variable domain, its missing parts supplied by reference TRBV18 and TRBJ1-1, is NAGVMQNPRHLVRRRGQEARLRCSPMKGHSHVYWYRQLPEEGLKFMVYLQKENIIDESGMPKERFSAEFPKEGPSILRIQQVVRGDSAAYFCASSPIGDATEAFFGQGTRLTVV.

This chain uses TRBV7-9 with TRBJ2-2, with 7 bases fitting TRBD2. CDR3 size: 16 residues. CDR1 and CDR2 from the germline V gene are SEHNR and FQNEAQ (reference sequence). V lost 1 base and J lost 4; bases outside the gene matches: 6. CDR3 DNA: TGTGCCAGCAGCTTAGAACCTAGCGGTCCCACCGGGGAGCTGTTTTTT. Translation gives CASSLEPSGPTGELFF.

The CDR3 coding sequence is TGTGCCAGCAGTCGACCAGGACAGAACACTGAAGCTTTCTTT. Translation: CASSRPGQNTEAFF. The V and J genes are TRBV9 and TRBJ1-1, with a weak D call TRBD1 (5 bases). The CDR3 extends over 14 amino acids. Trimming stripped 5 bases from V and 1 base from J, with 12 bases between. Per the germline V gene, CDR1 is SGDLS and CDR2 is YYNGEE. The entire variable domain, with the rest obtained from reference TRBV9 and TRBJ1-1, is as follows: DSGVTQTPKHLITATGQRVTLRCSPRSGDLSVYWYQQSLDQGLQFLIQYYNGEERAKGNILERFSAQQFPDLHSELNLSSLELGDSALYFCASSRPGQNTEAFFGQGTRLTVV.

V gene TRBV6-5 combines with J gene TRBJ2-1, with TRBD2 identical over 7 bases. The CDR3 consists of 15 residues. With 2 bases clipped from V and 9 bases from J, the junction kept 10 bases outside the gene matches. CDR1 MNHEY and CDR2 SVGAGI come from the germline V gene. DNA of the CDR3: TGTGCCAGCAGTTACACCGGGACTACCTCACTTGAGCAGTTCTTC. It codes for CASSYTGTTSLEQFF.

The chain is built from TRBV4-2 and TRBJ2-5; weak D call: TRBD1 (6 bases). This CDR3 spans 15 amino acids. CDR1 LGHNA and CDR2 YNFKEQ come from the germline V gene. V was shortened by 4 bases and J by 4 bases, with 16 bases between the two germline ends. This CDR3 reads CASSPKAGVGETQYF. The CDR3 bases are TGTGCCAGCAGCCCAAAAGCAGGGGTTGGAGAGACCCAGTACTTC.

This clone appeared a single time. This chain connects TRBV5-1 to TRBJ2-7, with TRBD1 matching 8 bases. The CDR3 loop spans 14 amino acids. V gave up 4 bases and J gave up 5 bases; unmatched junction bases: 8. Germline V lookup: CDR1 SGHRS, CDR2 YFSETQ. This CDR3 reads CASSTGQGEDEQYF. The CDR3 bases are TGCGCCAGCAGCACTGGACAGGGAGAAGACGAGCAGTACTTC.

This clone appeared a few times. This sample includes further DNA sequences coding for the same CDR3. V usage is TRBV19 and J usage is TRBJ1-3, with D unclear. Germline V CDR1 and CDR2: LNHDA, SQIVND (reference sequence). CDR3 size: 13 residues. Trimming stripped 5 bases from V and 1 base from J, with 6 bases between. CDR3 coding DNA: TGTGCCAGTAGTCGAGGGTCTGGAAACACCATATATTTT. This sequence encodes CASSRGSGNTIYF.

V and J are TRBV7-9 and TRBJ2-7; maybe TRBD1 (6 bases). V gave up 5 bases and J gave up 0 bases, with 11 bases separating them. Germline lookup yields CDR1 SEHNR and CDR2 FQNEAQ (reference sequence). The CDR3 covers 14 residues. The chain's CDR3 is CASSADRSSYEQYF. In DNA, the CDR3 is TGTGCCAGCAGCGCAGACAGGTCCTCCTACGAGCAGTACTTC.

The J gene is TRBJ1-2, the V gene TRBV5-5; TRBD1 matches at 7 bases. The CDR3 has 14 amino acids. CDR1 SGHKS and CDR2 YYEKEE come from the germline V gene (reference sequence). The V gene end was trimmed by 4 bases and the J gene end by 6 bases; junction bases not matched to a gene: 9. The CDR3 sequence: CASSQSGQLNGYTF. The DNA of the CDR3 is TGTGCCAGCAGCCAATCGGGACAGCTAAATGGCTACACCTTC.

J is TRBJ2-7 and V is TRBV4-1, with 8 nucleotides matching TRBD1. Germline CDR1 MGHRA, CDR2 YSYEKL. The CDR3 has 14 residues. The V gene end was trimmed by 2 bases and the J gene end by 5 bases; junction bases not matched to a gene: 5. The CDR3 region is CASSQPGQANEQYF. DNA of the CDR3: TGCGCCAGCAGCCAACCGGGACAGGCGAACGAGCAGTACTTC.

The CDR3 DNA sequence: TGTGCCAGCAGCGAACCCACCTCTGGGGCCAACGTCCTGACTTTC. This encodes CASSEPTSGANVLTF. The rearrangement joins TRBV2 to TRBJ2-6; D gene ambiguous. The CDR3 is 15 residues long. V lost 6 bases to trimming and J lost 0 bases, with 9 bases between them. CDR1 is SNHLY, CDR2 FYNNEI, per germline.

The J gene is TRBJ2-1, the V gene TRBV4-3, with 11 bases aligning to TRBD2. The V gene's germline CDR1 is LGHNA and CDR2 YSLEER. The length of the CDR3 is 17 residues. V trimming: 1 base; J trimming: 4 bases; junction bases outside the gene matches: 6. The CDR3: CASSQGASGRSYNEQFF. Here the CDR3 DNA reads TGCGCCAGCAGCCAAGGGGCTAGCGGGAGGTCGTACAATGAGCAGTTCTTC.

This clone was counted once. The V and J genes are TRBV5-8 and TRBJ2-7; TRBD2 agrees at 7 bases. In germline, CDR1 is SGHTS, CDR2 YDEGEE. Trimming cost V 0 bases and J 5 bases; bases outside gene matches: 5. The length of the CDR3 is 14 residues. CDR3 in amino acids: CASSLVSGRDEQYF. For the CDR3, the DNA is TGTGCCAGCAGCTTGGTTTCAGGGAGGGACGAGCAGTACTTC. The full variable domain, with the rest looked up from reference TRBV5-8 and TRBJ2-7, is EAGVTQSPTHLIKTRGQQATLRCSPISGHTSVYWYQQALGLGLQFLLWYDEGEERNRGNFPPRFSGRQFPNYSSELNVNALELEDSALYLCASSLVSGRDEQYFGPGTRLTVT.